This record looks at one TCR beta chain sequence and its context. Germline-derived CDR1 and CDR2 are MGHDK and SYGVNS. V dropped 3 bases and J dropped 2 bases, with 15 bases sitting between them. The CDR3 has 16 amino acids. Method: immunoSEQ multiplex PCR; TCRdb's copy keeps in-frame clones and lacks some. This sample carries approximately 17,000 clones, approximately 80% of them seen once, and the ten largest clones take 3% to 4%. The sample belongs to a study of graft-versus-host responses after intestinal transplantation. Study summary: Isolated intestinal, liver-intestinal, or multivisceral transplants had been given to the recipients. Tacrolimus plus steroids were given to all recipients for approximately 3 years, preceded by anti-thymocyte globulin induction.

Processing released intraepithelial and lamina propria lymphocytes from the graft tissue. The TCR was taken from a human patient who received an intestinal transplant, so some T cells may come from the graft donor. The source material was ileum tissue, sampled around 580 days after intestinal transplantation. The rearrangement uses TRBV25-1 and TRBJ2-3; a possible D gene is TRBD1 (6 bases). CDR3 sequence reads: CASSDVTGPYTDTQYF. In DNA, the CDR3 is TGTGCCAGCAGTGATGTGACAGGACCGTACACAGATACGCAGTATTTT.